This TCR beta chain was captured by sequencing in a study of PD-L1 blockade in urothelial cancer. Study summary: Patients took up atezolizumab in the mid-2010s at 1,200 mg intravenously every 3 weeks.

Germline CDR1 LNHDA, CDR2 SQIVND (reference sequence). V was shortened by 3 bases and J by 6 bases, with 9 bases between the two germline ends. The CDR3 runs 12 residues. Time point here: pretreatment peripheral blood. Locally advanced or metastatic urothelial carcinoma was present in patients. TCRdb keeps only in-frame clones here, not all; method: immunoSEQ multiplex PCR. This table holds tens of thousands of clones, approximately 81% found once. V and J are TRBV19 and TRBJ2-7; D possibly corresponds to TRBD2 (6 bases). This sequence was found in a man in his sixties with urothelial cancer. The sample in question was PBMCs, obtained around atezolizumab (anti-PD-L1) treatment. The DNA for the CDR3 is TGTGCCAGTAGTATTTCCGGGGGCGAGCAGTACTTC. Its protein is CASSISGGEQYF.